These 13 T cell receptor beta chains were all obtained from the same sample, sequenced in a study of control samples from healthy donors and cancer patients. Profiling relied on immunoSEQ multiplex PCR, and the TCRdb table lists in-frame clones only, not all of them. Among some 65,000 clones listed, more than 80% were seen once. Sequencing used PBMCs. All receptors come from a woman in her 50s with lung cancer.

The genes are TRBV28 and TRBJ1-2; D remains ambiguous. V lost 3 bases to trimming and J lost 4 bases, with 12 bases between them. CDR1 is MDHEN and CDR2 is SYDVKM in the germline V gene. The CDR3 extends over 14 amino acids. CDR3 nucleotide sequence: TGTGCCAGCAGTTTGATTAGGGATATCTATGGCTACACCTTC. Encoded protein: CASSLIRDIYGYTF.

This chain links TRBV6-6 with TRBJ1-5; 8 nucleotides match TRBD1. The CDR3 runs to 16 residues. CDR1 is MNHNY and CDR2 is SVGAGI in the germline V gene (reference sequence). With V trimmed by 7 bases and J by 0 bases, 8 bases remained unmatched. The CDR3 region is CASIGQGSYSNQPQHF. The CDR3 DNA is TGTGCCAGCATAGGACAGGGCTCCTATAGCAATCAGCCCCAGCATTTT.

This clone has a single count. The genes are TRBV5-1 and TRBJ1-1, with 10 bases fitting TRBD1. CDR1 and CDR2 (germline): SGHRS, YFSETQ. The CDR3 has 16 residues. J was trimmed by 1 base and V by 7 bases; bases with no gene match: 10. As DNA, the CDR3 is TGCGCCAGCGGGGGGGACAGGGGTCGTCCGAACACTGAAGCTTTCTTT. As protein: CASGGDRGRPNTEAFF.

This clone was detected only once. This CDR3 reads CASSYSGGTNYGYTF. DNA for the CDR3: TGTGCCAGCAGTTACTCAGGGGGCACTAACTATGGCTACACCTTC. The chain joins TRBV6-5 to TRBJ1-2, with 7 nucleotides matching TRBD1. The J segment lost 0 bases and the V segment lost 0 bases, leaving 1 base of the junction unmatched. CDR3 length: 15 amino acids. CDR1 is MNHEY and CDR2 is SVGAGI in the germline V gene.

The chain employs TRBV10-3 and TRBJ1-2, with unresolved D. Trimming removed 2 bases at V and 8 bases at J, with 6 bases between. The CDR3 consists of 11 residues. Germline lookup yields CDR1 ENHRY and CDR2 SYGVKD. The CDR3 region is CAISERVGYTF. CDR3 nucleotides: TGTGCCATCAGTGAGCGGGTCGGCTACACCTTC.

This chain links TRBV18 with TRBJ1-1; no clear D gene. Germline CDR1 KGHSH, CDR2 LQKENI. Trimming stripped 3 bases from V and 7 bases from J, with 12 bases between. This CDR3 has 13 residues. The CDR3 region has the DNA TGTGCCAGCTCACCCAAACAGTTCCTTGAAGCTTTCTTT. It encodes CASSPKQFLEAFF. The full variable domain, completed using reference TRBV18 and TRBJ1-1, is NAGVMQNPRHLVRRRGQEARLRCSPMKGHSHVYWYRQLPEEGLKFMVYLQKENIIDESGMPKERFSAEFPKEGPSILRIQQVVRGDSAAYFCASSPKQFLEAFFGQGTRLTVV.

The chain recombines TRBV7-3 with TRBJ1-1; perhaps TRBD1 as D (5 bases). Trimming removed 6 bases at V and 5 bases at J, with 13 bases between. In germline, CDR1 is SGHTA, CDR2 FQGTGA. This CDR3 has 13 residues. The CDR3 nucleotides are TGTGCCAGCAGATGGGGCTCTTGGACTGAAGCTTTCTTT. It specifies CASRWGSWTEAFF. The variable domain in full, completed from reference TRBV7-3 and TRBJ1-1, reads GAGVSQTPSNKVTEKGKYVELRCDPISGHTALYWYRQSLGQGPEFLIYFQGTGAADDSGLPNDRFFAVRPEGSVSTLKIQRTERGDSAVYLCASRWGSWTEAFFGQGTRLTVV.

The chain uses TRBV7-3 and TRBJ1-1; 11 positions match TRBD1. The CDR3 is 16 residues long. The germline CDR1 and CDR2 sequences are SGHTA and FQGTGA. The J segment lost 3 bases and the V segment lost 2 bases, leaving 5 bases of the junction unmatched. This chain's CDR3 is CASSLVGQGADTEAFF. CDR3 coding DNA: TGTGCCAGCAGCTTAGTAGGACAGGGGGCGGACACTGAAGCTTTCTTT.

The rearrangement joins TRBV7-6 to TRBJ1-1; no clear D gene. The CDR3 runs 14 residues. CDR1 SGHVS and CDR2 FNYEAQ come from the germline V gene. V lost 1 base and J 0 bases, leaving 6 bases between the germline ends. The CDR3 DNA is TGTGCCAGCAGCTTAGGACATTTGAACACTGAAGCTTTCTTT. It codes for CASSLGHLNTEAFF.

This chain joins TRBV18 and TRBJ1-1; 9 bases line up with TRBD1. Germline V gene sequence: CDR1 KGHSH, CDR2 LQKENI. This CDR3 region has 16 residues. J gave up 5 bases and V 3 bases, and 10 bases lay outside the gene matches. The CDR3 nucleotides are TGTGCCAGCTCACCTGATGCGCCGGGACAGGGAACTGAAGCTTTCTTT. It is translated as CASSPDAPGQGTEAFF.

V gene TRBV18 combines with J gene TRBJ2-1, with D perhaps assigned TRBD1 or TRBD2 (6 bases each). The CDR3 sequence is 12 residues long. Germline CDR1 KGHSH, CDR2 LQKENI. Trimming shortened V by 2 bases and J by 8 bases, and 7 bases separated the two germline ends. The CDR3 loop reads CASSPRGDEQFF. As DNA, the CDR3 is TGTGCCAGCTCACCAAGGGGGGATGAGCAGTTCTTC.

This chain links TRBV7-7 with TRBJ1-1; D is undetermined. CDR1 is SSHAT, CDR2 FNYEAQ, per germline (reference sequence). The CDR3 has 13 residues. The V and J ends lost 5 bases and 0 bases respectively, with 7 bases between them. The CDR3 DNA sequence: TGTGCCAGCAGCCCCAATTTGAACACTGAAGCTTTCTTT. Its translation: CASSPNLNTEAFF. Full variable domain (missing parts from reference TRBV7-7 and TRBJ1-1): GAGVSQSPRYKVTKRGQDVTLRCDPISSHATLYWYQQALGQGPEFLTYFNYEAQPDKSGLPSDRFSAERPEGSISTLTIQRTEQRDSAMYRCASSPNLNTEAFFGQGTRLTVV.

This clone has just a few counts. The chain couples TRBV14 to TRBJ2-1, with no clear D. The CDR3 runs 16 residues. V was cut by 2 bases and J by 5 bases, with 16 bases left in between. Germline V gene lookup returns CDR1 SGHDN and CDR2 FVKESK. CDR3 sequence: CASSQSRAPTNNEQFF. In DNA, the CDR3 is TGTGCCAGCAGCCAATCCCGGGCCCCCACAAACAATGAGCAGTTCTTC.